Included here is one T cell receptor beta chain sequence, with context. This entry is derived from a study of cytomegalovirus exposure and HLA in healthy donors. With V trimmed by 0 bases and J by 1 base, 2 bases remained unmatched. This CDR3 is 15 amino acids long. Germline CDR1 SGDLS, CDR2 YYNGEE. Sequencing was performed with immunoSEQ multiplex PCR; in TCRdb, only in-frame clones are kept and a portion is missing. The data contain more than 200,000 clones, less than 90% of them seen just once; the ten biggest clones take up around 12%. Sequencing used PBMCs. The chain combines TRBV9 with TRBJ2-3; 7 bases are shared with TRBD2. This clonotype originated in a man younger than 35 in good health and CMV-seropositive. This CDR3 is CASSVALAGTDTQYF. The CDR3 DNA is TGTGCCAGCAGCGTAGCGCTAGCGGGCACAGATACGCAGTATTTT.